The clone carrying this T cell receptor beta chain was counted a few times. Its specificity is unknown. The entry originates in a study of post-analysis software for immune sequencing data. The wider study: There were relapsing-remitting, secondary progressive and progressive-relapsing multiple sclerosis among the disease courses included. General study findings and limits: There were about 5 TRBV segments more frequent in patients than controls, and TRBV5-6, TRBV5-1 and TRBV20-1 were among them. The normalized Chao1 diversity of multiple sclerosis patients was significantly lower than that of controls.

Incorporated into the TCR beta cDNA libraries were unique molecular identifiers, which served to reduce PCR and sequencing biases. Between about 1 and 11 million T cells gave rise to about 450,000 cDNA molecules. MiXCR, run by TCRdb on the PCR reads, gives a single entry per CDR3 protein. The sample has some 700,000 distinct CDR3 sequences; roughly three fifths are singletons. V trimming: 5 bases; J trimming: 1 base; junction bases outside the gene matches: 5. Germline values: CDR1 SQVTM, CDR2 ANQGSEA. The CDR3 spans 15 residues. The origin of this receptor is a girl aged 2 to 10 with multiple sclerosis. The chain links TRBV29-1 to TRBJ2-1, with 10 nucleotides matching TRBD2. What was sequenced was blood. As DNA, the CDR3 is TGCAGCGTTCCTAGCGGGGGCCCATCCTACAATGAGCAGTTCTTC. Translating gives CSVPSGGPSYNEQFF.